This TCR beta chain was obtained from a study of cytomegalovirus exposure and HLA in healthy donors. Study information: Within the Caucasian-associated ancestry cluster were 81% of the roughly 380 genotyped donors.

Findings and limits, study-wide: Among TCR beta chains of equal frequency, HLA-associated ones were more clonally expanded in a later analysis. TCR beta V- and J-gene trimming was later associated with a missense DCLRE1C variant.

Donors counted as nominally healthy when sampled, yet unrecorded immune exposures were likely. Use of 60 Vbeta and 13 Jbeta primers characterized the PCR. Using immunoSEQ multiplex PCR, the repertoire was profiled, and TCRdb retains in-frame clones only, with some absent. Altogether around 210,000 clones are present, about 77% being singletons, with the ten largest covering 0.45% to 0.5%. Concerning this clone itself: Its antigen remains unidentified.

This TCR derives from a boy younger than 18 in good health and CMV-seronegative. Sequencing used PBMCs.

CDR3 protein: CSVGSGDVYGYTF. The CDR3 nucleotides are TGCAGCGTTGGAAGCGGAGACGTCTATGGCTACACCTTC. The chain couples TRBV29-1 to TRBJ1-2; no firm D call. This CDR3 has 13 amino acids. Trimming stripped 4 bases from V and 4 bases from J, with 13 bases between. Germline CDR1 SQVTM, CDR2 ANQGSEA.